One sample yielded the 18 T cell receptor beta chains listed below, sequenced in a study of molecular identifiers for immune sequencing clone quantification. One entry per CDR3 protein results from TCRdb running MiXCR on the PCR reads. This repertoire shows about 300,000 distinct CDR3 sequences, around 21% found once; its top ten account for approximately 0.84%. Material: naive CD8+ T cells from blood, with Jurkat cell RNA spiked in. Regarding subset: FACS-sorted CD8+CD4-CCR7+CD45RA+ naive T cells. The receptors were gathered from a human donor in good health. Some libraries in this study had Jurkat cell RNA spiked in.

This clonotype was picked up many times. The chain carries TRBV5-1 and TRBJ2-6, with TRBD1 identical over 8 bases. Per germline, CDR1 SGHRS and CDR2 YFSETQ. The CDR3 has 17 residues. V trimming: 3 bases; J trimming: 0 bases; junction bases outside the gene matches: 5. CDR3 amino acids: CASSSRDRPSGANVLTF. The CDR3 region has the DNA TGCGCCAGCAGCTCCCGGGACAGGCCCTCTGGGGCCAACGTCCTGACTTTC. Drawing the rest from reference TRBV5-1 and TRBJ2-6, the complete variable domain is KAGVTQTPRYLIKTRGQQVTLSCSPISGHRSVSWYQQTPGQGLQFLFEYFSETQRNKGNFPGRFSGRQFSNSRSEMNVSTLELGDSALYLCASSSRDRPSGANVLTFGAGSRLTVL.

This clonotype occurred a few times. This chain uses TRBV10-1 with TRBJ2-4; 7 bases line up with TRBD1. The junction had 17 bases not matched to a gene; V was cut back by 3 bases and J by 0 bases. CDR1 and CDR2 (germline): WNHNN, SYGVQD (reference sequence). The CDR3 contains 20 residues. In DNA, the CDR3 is TGCGCCAGCAGTGATCTCCGGGACAGAGAGCAAGTCGGAGCCAAAAACATTCAGTACTTC. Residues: CASSDLRDREQVGAKNIQYF.

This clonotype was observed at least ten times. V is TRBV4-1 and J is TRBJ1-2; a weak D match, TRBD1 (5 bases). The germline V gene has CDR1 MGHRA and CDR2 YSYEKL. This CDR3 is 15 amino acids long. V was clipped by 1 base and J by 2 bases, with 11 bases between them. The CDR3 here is CASSQVGVGNYGYTF. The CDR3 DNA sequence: TGCGCCAGCAGCCAAGTAGGGGTAGGCAACTATGGCTACACCTTC.

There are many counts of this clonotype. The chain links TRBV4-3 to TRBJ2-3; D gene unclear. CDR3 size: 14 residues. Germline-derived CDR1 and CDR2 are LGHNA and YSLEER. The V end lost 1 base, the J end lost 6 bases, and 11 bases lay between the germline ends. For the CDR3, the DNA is TGCGCCAGCAGCCAAGGCTCCTTGGCGGATACGCAGTATTTT. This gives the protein CASSQGSLADTQYF.

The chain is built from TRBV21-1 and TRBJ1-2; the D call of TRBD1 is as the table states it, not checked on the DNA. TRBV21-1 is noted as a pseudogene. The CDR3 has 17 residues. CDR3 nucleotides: TGTGCCAGCAGCAAAGACAGGCTCCCCCTGACTGTCTATGGCTACACCTTC. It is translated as CASSKDRLPLTVYGYTF.

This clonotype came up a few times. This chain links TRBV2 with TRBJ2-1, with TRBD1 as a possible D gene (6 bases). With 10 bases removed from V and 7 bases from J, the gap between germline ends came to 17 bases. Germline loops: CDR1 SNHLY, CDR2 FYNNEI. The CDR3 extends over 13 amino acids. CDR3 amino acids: CAINDRTTNEQFF. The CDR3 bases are TGTGCCATAAACGACAGGACCACGAATGAGCAGTTCTTC.

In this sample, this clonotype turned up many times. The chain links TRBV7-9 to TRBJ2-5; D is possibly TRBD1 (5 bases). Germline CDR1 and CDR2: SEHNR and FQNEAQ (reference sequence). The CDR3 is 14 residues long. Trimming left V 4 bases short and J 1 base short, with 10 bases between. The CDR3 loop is CASSSTDVQETQYF. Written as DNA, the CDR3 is TGTGCCAGCAGCTCGACAGACGTCCAAGAGACCCAGTACTTC.

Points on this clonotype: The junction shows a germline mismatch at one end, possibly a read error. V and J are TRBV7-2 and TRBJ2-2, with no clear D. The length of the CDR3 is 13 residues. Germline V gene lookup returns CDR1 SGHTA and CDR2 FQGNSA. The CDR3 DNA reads TGTGCCAGCTGCTTAGTGGGTCGCGGGGAGCTGTTTTTT. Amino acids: CASCLVGRGELFF.

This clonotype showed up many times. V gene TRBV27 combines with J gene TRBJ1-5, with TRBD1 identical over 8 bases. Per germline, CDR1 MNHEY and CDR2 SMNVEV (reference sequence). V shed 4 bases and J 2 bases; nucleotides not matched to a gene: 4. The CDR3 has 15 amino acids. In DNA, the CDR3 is TGTGCCAGCAGTTCCAGGGGGCTCGGCAATCAGCCCCAGCATTTT. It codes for CASSSRGLGNQPQHF.

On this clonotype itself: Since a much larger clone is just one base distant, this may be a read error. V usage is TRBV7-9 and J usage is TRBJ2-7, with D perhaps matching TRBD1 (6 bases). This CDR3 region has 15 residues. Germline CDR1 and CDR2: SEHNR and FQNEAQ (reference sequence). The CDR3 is CASSSVRTGLDERYF. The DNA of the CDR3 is TGTGCCAGCAGCTCGGTCCGAACAGGGTTGGACGAGCGGTACTTC.

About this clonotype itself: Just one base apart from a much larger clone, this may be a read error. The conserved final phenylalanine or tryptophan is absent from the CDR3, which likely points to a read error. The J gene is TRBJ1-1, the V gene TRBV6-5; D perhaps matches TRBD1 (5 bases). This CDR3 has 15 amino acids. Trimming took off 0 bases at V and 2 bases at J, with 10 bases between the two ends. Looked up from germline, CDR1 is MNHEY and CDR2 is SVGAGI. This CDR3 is CASSYSLQGNTEAFS. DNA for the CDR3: TGTGCCAGCAGTTACTCGCTGCAGGGAAACACTGAAGCTTTCTCT.

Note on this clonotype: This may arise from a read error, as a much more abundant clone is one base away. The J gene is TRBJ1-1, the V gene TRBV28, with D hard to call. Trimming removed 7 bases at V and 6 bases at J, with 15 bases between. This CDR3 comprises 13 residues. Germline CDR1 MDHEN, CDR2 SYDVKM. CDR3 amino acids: CASKTLINAEAFF. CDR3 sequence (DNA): TGTGCCAGCAAAACTTTAATCAACGCTGAAGCTTTCTTT.

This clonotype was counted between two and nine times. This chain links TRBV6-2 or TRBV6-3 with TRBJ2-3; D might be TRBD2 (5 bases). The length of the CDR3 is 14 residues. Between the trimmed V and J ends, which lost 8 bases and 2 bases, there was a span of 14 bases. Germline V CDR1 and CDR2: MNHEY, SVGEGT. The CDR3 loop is CASGYAGPTDTQYF. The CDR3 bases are TGTGCCAGCGGATATGCGGGTCCCACAGATACGCAGTATTTT.

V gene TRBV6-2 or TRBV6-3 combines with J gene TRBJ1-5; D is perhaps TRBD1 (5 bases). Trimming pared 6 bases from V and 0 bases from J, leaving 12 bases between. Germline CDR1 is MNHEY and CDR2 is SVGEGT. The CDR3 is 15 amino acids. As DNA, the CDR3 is TGTGCCAGCAGAGGGGCGATTTATAGCAATCAGCCCCAGCATTTT. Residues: CASRGAIYSNQPQHF.

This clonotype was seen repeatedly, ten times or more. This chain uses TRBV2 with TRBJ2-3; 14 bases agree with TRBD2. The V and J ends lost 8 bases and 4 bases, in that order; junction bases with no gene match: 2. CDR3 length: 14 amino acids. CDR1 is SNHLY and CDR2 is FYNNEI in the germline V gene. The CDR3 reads CASLGLAGADTQYF. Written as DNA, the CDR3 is TGTGCCAGCCTGGGACTAGCGGGAGCAGATACGCAGTATTTT.

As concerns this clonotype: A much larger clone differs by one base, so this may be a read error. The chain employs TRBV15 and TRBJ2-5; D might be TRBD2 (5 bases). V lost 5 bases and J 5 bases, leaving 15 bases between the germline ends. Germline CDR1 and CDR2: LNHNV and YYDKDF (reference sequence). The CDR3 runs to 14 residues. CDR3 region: CATSGGRPPETQYF. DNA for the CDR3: TGTGCCACCAGCGGAGGACGGCCTCCGGAGACCCAGTACTTC.

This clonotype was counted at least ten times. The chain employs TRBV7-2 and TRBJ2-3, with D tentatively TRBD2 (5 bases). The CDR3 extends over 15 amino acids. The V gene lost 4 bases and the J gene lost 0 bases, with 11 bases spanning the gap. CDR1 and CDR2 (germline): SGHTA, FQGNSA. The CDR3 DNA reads TGTGCCAGCAGCTCGGGGATAACTAGCACAGATACGCAGTATTTT. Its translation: CASSSGITSTDTQYF. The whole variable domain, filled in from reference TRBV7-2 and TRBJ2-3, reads GAGVSQSPSNKVTEKGKDVELRCDPISGHTALYWYRQSLGQGLEFLIYFQGNSAPDKSGLPSDRFSAERTGGSVSTLTIQRTQQEDSAVYLCASSSGITSTDTQYFGPGTRLTVL.

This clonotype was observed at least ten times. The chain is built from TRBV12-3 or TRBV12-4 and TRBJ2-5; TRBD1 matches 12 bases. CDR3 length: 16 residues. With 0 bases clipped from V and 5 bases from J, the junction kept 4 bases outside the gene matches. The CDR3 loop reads CASSLAMGQGAETQYF. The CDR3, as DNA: TGTGCCAGCAGTTTAGCGATGGGACAGGGGGCCGAGACCCAGTACTTC.